A single sample gave rise to the 28 T cell receptor beta chains below, sequenced in a study of blood T cell repertoires in COVID-19. Sequencing used immunoSEQ multiplex PCR; TCRdb keeps in-frame clones, though not all of them. This sample has approximately 120,000 clones, with 84% found just once. Sequencing input: peripheral blood. These receptors all stem from a woman over 75 with active or convalescent COVID-19.

The chain employs TRBV6-5 and TRBJ1-6; 10 bases line up with TRBD1. V shed 4 bases, J shed 7 bases, and the junction held 7 bases outside the gene matches. Germline lookup yields CDR1 MNHEY and CDR2 SVGAGI. The CDR3 is 16 residues long. The CDR3: CASSFGQGGGNSPLHF. The CDR3 nucleotides read TGTGCCAGCAGTTTCGGACAGGGGGGAGGGAATTCACCCCTCCACTTT.

The V gene is TRBV28, the J gene TRBJ2-7; 8 bases map to TRBD2. The CDR3 length is 12 residues. Germline loops: CDR1 MDHEN, CDR2 SYDVKM. J was trimmed by 4 bases and V by 8 bases; bases with no gene match: 4. The CDR3 protein is CASREGGYEQYF. CDR3 sequence (DNA): TGTGCCAGCCGGGAGGGCGGATACGAGCAGTACTTC.

V usage is TRBV3-1 (or the pseudogene TRBV3-2) and J usage is TRBJ2-2; 7 bases line up with TRBD2. CDR1 and CDR2 (germline): LGHDT, YNNKEL (reference sequence). The V segment lost 1 base and the J segment 1 base; nucleotides outside the gene matches: 9. The CDR3 extends over 18 amino acids. The CDR3 spells CASSQVLGAGRNTGELFF. CDR3 DNA: TGTGCCAGCAGCCAAGTCTTAGGAGCGGGAAGGAACACCGGGGAGCTGTTTTTT.

This clone was found a few times. The rearrangement joins TRBV6-5 to TRBJ1-1; 7 bases align to TRBD1. The CDR3 length is 13 residues. Per germline, CDR1 MNHEY and CDR2 SVGAGI. V lost 8 bases to trimming and J lost 11 bases; unmatched junction nucleotides: 14. As DNA, the CDR3 is TGTGCCAGCGGAACGGACAGGTCCGTAGCCGCTTTCTTT. Its translation is CASGTDRSVAAFF.

The V call is TRBV9, the J call TRBJ2-5; 9 bases fit TRBD2. This CDR3 comprises 17 residues. Germline CDR1 is SGDLS and CDR2 is YYNGEE. J gave up 2 bases and V 3 bases, and 11 bases lay outside the gene matches. DNA of the CDR3: TGTGCCAGCAGCGCCGGGCGGCCTAGCGGGGTTCAAGAGACCCAGTACTTC. It translates to CASSAGRPSGVQETQYF.

The rearrangement uses TRBV7-2 and TRBJ2-1, with a possible D match to TRBD2 (6 bases). CDR1 and CDR2 (germline): SGHTA, FQGNSA. V lost 1 base to trimming and J lost 7 bases, with 14 bases between them. This CDR3 has 15 residues. CDR3 in amino acids: CASSLVAAVGNEQFF. The CDR3 DNA is TGTGCCAGCAGCTTAGTAGCGGCCGTGGGGAATGAGCAGTTCTTC.

This clone appeared a single time. This chain connects TRBV7-9 to TRBJ2-1; 13 nucleotides align to TRBD2. Germline V CDR1 and CDR2: SEHNR, FQNEAQ (reference sequence). The junction had 9 bases not matched to a gene; V was cut back by 3 bases and J by 10 bases. This CDR3 has 16 amino acids. CDR3 loop: CASSFGSGLAGREQFF. The CDR3 DNA reads as TGTGCCAGCAGCTTTGGTTCGGGACTAGCGGGGCGGGAGCAGTTCTTC. Complete variable domain (other parts from reference TRBV7-9 and TRBJ2-1): DTGVSQNPRHKITKRGQNVTFRCDPISEHNRLYWYRQTLGQGPEFLTYFQNEAQLEKSRLLSDRFSAERPKGSFSTLEIQRTEQGDSAMYLCASSFGSGLAGREQFFGPGTRLTVL.

This chain connects TRBV7-9 to TRBJ1-3, with no clear D. This CDR3 contains 14 residues. CDR1 is SEHNR, CDR2 FQNEAQ, per germline (reference sequence). The germline V and J ends were trimmed by 2 bases and 0 bases, with 5 bases remaining between them. The chain's CDR3 is CASSLSISGNTIYF. CDR3 sequence (DNA): TGTGCCAGCAGCTTAAGCATCTCTGGAAACACCATATATTTT. Using reference TRBV7-9 and TRBJ1-3 for the parts outside the CDR3, the full variable domain is DTGVSQNPRHKITKRGQNVTFRCDPISEHNRLYWYRQTLGQGPEFLTYFQNEAQLEKSRLLSDRFSAERPKGSFSTLEIQRTEQGDSAMYLCASSLSISGNTIYFGEGSWLTVV.

This chain links TRBV19 with TRBJ2-6; 9 nucleotides agree with TRBD1. The germline gives CDR1 LNHDA, CDR2 SQIVND (reference sequence). Trimming cost V 2 bases and J 3 bases; bases outside gene matches: 5. CDR3 length: 17 residues. The CDR3 sequence: CASSIRNRGLGANVLTF. For the CDR3, the DNA is TGTGCCAGTAGTATAAGGAACAGGGGGCTTGGGGCCAACGTCCTGACTTTC.

V gene TRBV11-2 combines with J gene TRBJ1-1; D might be TRBD1 (6 bases). Trimming cost V 4 bases and J 1 base, with 13 bases left between them. CDR3 length: 15 residues. Germline V lookup: CDR1 SGHAT, CDR2 FQNNGV. The CDR3 loop reads CASSSTRQANTEAFF. The CDR3, as DNA: TGTGCCAGCAGCTCGACCAGACAGGCGAACACTGAAGCTTTCTTT.

The CDR3 reads CASSQVIRGTYSNQPQHF. As DNA, the CDR3 is TGTGCCAGCAGCCAAGTAATTCGAGGGACATATAGCAATCAGCCCCAGCATTTT. The V call is TRBV4-2, the J call TRBJ1-5; perhaps TRBD1 as D (6 bases). This CDR3 contains 18 residues. Germline V lookup: CDR1 LGHNA, CDR2 YNFKEQ. The V end lost 1 base, the J end lost 0 bases, and 16 bases lay between the germline ends.

This clone occurred once. The chain is built from TRBV5-4 and TRBJ2-4; 10 positions match TRBD2. This CDR3 is built from 15 residues. Per germline, CDR1 SGHNT and CDR2 YYREEE (reference sequence). J lost 8 bases, V lost 0 bases, and 5 bases had no gene match. The CDR3 region is CASSLASGRQDIQYF. CDR3 sequence (DNA): TGTGCCAGCAGCTTGGCTAGCGGGAGACAAGACATTCAGTACTTC.

The chain joins TRBV2 to TRBJ1-5; 8 nucleotides line up with TRBD1. Germline assignment: CDR1 SNHLY and CDR2 FYNNEI. The CDR3 covers 14 residues. V was pared by 8 bases and J by 1 base, with 4 bases of the junction left unmatched. The CDR3 DNA follows: TGTGCCAGCGCCCAGGGGGCAAGCAATCAGCCCCAGCATTTT. Protein product: CASAQGASNQPQHF.

V gene TRBV3-1 (or the pseudogene TRBV3-2) combines with J gene TRBJ2-1, with D possibly being TRBD1 (6 bases). The CDR3 runs 17 residues. The V and J ends lost 1 base and 4 bases respectively, with 17 bases between them. In germline, CDR1 is LGHDT, CDR2 YNNKEL (reference sequence). The CDR3 coding sequence is TGTGCCAGCAGCCAAGTCAATTTAGGGACAAAATACAATGAGCAGTTCTTC. Amino acid sequence: CASSQVNLGTKYNEQFF.

In its sample, this clone was seen once. The chain joins TRBV6-5 to TRBJ2-2, with D uncertain. Germline CDR1 is MNHEY and CDR2 is SVGAGI. CDR3 length equals 12 residues. The V gene lost 7 bases and the J gene lost 6 bases, with 9 bases spanning the gap. The CDR3: CASTYRPGELFF. In nucleotides, the CDR3 is TGTGCCAGCACCTACCGTCCCGGGGAGCTGTTTTTT.

The rearrangement links TRBV28 to TRBJ1-5, with 8 bases aligning to TRBD1. CDR3 size: 15 residues. V shed 7 bases, J shed 2 bases, and the junction held 7 bases outside the gene matches. The germline V gene has CDR1 MDHEN and CDR2 SYDVKM. The CDR3, as DNA: TGTGCCAGCACCGTGGACAGGGTACGCAATCAGCCCCAGCATTTT. Amino acid sequence: CASTVDRVRNQPQHF.

The CDR3 bases are TGTGCCACTCGCTCTGGGGCCAACGTCCTGACTTTC. This translates into CATRSGANVLTF. This chain uses TRBV19 with TRBJ2-6; D gene ambiguous. This CDR3 contains 12 residues. Germline loops: CDR1 LNHDA, CDR2 SQIVND (reference sequence). Between the trimmed V and J ends, which lost 10 bases and 0 bases, there was a span of 4 bases.

The J gene is TRBJ1-2, the V gene TRBV21-1. TRBV21-1 is classified as a pseudogene. The CDR3 spans 10 residues. The CDR3 region has the DNA TGTGCCAGCACGGACTATGGCTACACCTTC. Protein sequence: CASTDYGYTF.

This chain joins TRBV27 and TRBJ2-3; the match to TRBD2 covers 7 bases. Trimming at V came to 6 bases and at J to 2 bases, leaving 8 bases not matched to a gene. Per the germline V gene, CDR1 is MNHEY and CDR2 is SMNVEV (reference sequence). CDR3 length: 15 amino acids. For the CDR3, the DNA is TGTGCCAGCAGCCTCGGGACTACCGACACAGATACGCAGTATTTT. Translating it yields CASSLGTTDTDTQYF.

The chain links TRBV2 to TRBJ2-3; 13 bases match TRBD2. This CDR3 has 16 amino acids. Germline-derived CDR1 and CDR2 are SNHLY and FYNNEI. Trimming at V came to 4 bases and at J to 1 base, leaving 2 bases not matched to a gene. The CDR3 region has the DNA TGTGCCAGCAGTGCAGGACTAGCGGGGGGCACAGATACGCAGTATTTT. Translation gives CASSAGLAGGTDTQYF.

This chain connects TRBV7-9 to TRBJ1-2, with D unresolved. The CDR3 is 15 amino acids. CDR1 and CDR2 (germline): SEHNR, FQNEAQ (reference sequence). V dropped 1 base and J dropped 5 bases, with 14 bases sitting between them. CDR3 protein: CASSLEQPSTYGYTF. Written as DNA, the CDR3 is TGTGCCAGCAGCTTAGAACAGCCTTCTACGTATGGCTACACCTTC.

The chain recombines TRBV19 with TRBJ1-2, with 9 bases lining up with TRBD1. The CDR3 contains 14 residues. Germline CDR1 reads LNHDA; CDR2 reads SQIVND (reference sequence). J lost 6 bases, V lost 5 bases, and 7 bases had no gene match. The CDR3 nucleotides are TGTGCCAGTAGTCGCGACAGGGGGTTGCATGGCTACACCTTC. Protein product: CASSRDRGLHGYTF.

The chain has TRBV10-1 and TRBJ2-2; perhaps TRBD1 as D (5 bases). The ends were cut back, 7 bases at V and 5 bases at J, with 23 bases in the middle. The CDR3 runs 17 residues. Germline assignment: CDR1 WNHNN and CDR2 SYGVQD (reference sequence). The CDR3 DNA sequence: TGCGCCAGCACCTTCGACAGTCCCCCGAGTGGAACCGGGGAGCTGTTTTTT. Its protein is CASTFDSPPSGTGELFF.

J is TRBJ1-4 and V is TRBV19; a weak D match, TRBD1 (5 bases). The V end lost 8 bases, the J end lost 8 bases, and 18 bases lay between the germline ends. The CDR3 consists of 14 residues. Germline V gene data show CDR1 as LNHDA and CDR2 as SQIVND (reference sequence). The CDR3 reads CASQKGAVQEKLFF. DNA of the CDR3: TGTGCCAGTCAAAAAGGGGCAGTTCAGGAAAAACTGTTTTTT.

This chain uses TRBV28 with TRBJ2-2; D possibly corresponds to TRBD1 (5 bases). V dropped 3 bases and J dropped 0 bases, with 8 bases sitting between them. The CDR3 length is 15 residues. Germline V gene lookup returns CDR1 MDHEN and CDR2 SYDVKM. CDR3 sequence: CASSFAGPNTGELFF. CDR3 in DNA: TGTGCCAGCAGTTTCGCAGGGCCGAACACCGGGGAGCTGTTTTTT.

This clone came up once. The rearrangement uses TRBV19 and TRBJ1-2; possibly TRBD1 for D (5 bases). Trimming took off 6 bases at V and 8 bases at J, with 19 bases between the two ends. The CDR3 contains 14 residues. Germline V gene sequence: CDR1 LNHDA, CDR2 SQIVND (reference sequence). This chain's CDR3 is CASRDDRGARGYTF. The CDR3 coding sequence is TGTGCCAGTAGAGACGACCGCGGGGCGCGGGGCTACACCTTC. The full variable domain, rest sourced from reference TRBV19 and TRBJ1-2, is DGGITQSPKYLFRKEGQNVTLSCEQNLNHDAMYWYRQDPGQGLRLIYYSQIVNDFQKGDIAEGYSVSREKKESFPLTVTSAQKNPTAFYLCASRDDRGARGYTFGSGTRLTVV.

V is TRBV3-1 (or the pseudogene TRBV3-2) and J is TRBJ1-5; possibly TRBD1 for D (5 bases). Per germline, CDR1 LGHDT and CDR2 YNNKEL (reference sequence). V lost 0 bases, J lost 7 bases, and 16 bases lay in between. The CDR3 covers 16 residues. The CDR3 loop reads CASSQERTSIPQPQHF. Here the CDR3 DNA reads TGTGCCAGCAGCCAAGAAAGGACATCAATCCCCCAGCCCCAGCATTTT.

The CDR3 region is CASSFQPGLIYEQYF. Here the CDR3 DNA reads TGTGCCAGCAGCTTTCAGCCGGGACTCATCTACGAGCAGTACTTC. This chain connects TRBV7-2 to TRBJ2-7, with a weak D call TRBD2 (6 bases). The CDR3 loop spans 15 amino acids. V was pared by 3 bases and J by 3 bases, with 15 bases between. The germline CDR1 and CDR2 sequences are SGHTA and FQGNSA. Variable domain in full (rest from reference TRBV7-2 and TRBJ2-7): GAGVSQSPSNKVTEKGKDVELRCDPISGHTALYWYRQSLGQGLEFLIYFQGNSAPDKSGLPSDRFSAERTGGSVSTLTIQRTQQEDSAVYLCASSFQPGLIYEQYFGPGTRLTVT.